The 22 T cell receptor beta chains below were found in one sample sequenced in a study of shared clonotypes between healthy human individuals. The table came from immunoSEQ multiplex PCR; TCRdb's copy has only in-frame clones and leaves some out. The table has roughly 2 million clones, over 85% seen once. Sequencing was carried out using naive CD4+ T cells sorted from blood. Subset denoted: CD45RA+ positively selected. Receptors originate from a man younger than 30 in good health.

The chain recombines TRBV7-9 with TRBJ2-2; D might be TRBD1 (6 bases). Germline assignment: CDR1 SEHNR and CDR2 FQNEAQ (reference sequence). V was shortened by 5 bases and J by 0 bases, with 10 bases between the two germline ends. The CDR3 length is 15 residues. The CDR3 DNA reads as TGTGCCAGCAGCAGACAGGAATCGAACACCGGGGAGCTGTTTTTT. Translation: CASSRQESNTGELFF.

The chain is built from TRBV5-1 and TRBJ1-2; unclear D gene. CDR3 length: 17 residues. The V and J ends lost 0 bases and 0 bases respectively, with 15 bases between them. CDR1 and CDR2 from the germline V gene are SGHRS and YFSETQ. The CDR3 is CASSLGGLLSSNYGYTF. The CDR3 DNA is TGCGCCAGCAGCTTGGGCGGGCTCCTCTCCTCTAACTATGGCTACACCTTC.

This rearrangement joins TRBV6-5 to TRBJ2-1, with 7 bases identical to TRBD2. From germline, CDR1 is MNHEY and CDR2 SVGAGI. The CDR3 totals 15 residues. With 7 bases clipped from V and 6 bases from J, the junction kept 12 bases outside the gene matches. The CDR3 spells CASTPHSGSPNEQFF. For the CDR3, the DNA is TGTGCCAGCACCCCGCATAGCGGGTCACCCAATGAGCAGTTCTTC.

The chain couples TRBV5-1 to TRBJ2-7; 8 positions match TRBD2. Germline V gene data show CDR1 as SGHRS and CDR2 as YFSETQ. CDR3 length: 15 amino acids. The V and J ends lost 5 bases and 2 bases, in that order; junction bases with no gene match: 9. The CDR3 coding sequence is TGCGCCAGCAGGACCGGACTAGCCCTCACCTACGAGCAGTACTTC. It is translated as CASRTGLALTYEQYF.

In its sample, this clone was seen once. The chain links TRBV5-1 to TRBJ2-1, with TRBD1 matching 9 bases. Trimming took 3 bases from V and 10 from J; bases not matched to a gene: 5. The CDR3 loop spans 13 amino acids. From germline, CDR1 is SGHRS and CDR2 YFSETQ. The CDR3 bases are TGCGCCAGCAGCTATCGGACAGGGGACGAGCAGTTCTTC. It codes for CASSYRTGDEQFF.

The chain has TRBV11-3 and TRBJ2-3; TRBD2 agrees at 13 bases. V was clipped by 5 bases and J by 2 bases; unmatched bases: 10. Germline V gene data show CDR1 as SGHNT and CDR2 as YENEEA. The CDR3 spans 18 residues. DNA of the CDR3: TGTGCCAGCAGCCATTTGCGGACTAGCGGGGGCCCCACAGATACGCAGTATTTT. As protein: CASSHLRTSGGPTDTQYF.

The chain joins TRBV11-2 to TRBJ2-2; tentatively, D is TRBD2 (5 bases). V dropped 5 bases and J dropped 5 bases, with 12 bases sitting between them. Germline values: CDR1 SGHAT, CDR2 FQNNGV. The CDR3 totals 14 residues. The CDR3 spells CASSRGGLTGELFF. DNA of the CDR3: TGTGCCAGCAGCCGTGGCGGGCTTACCGGGGAGCTGTTTTTT.

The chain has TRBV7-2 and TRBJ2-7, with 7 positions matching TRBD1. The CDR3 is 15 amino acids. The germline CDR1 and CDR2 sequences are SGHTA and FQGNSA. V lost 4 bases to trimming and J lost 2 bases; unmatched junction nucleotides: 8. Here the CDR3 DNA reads TGTGCCAGCAGCTCGGGGACAGAACCCACCTACGAGCAGTACTTC. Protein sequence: CASSSGTEPTYEQYF.

The CDR3 sequence is CASSFGLQGPTDTQYF. The CDR3 coding sequence is TGCGCCAGCAGCTTTGGGTTACAGGGGCCCACAGATACGCAGTATTTT. V usage is TRBV5-1 and J usage is TRBJ2-3, with 7 positions matching TRBD1. The CDR3 loop spans 16 amino acids. The trim removed 2 bases at V and 2 bases at J, leaving 8 bases unmatched. Germline-derived CDR1 and CDR2 are SGHRS and YFSETQ. Using reference TRBV5-1 and TRBJ2-3 for the parts outside the CDR3, the full variable domain is KAGVTQTPRYLIKTRGQQVTLSCSPISGHRSVSWYQQTPGQGLQFLFEYFSETQRNKGNFPGRFSGRQFSNSRSEMNVSTLELGDSALYLCASSFGLQGPTDTQYFGPGTRLTVL.

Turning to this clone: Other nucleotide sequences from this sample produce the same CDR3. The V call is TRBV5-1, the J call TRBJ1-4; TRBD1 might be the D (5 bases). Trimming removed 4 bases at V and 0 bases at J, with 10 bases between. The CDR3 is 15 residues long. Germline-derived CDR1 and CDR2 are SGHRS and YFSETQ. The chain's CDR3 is CASSSDRATNEKLFF. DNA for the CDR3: TGCGCCAGCAGCAGTGACAGAGCAACTAATGAAAAACTGTTTTTT.

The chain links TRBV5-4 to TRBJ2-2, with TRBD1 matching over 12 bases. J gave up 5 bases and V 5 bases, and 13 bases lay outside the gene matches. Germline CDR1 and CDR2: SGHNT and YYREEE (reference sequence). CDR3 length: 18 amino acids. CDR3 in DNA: TGTGCCAGCAGGCTAGCCGGGACAGGGGGCGCAAGGACCGGGGAGCTGTTTTTT. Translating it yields CASRLAGTGGARTGELFF. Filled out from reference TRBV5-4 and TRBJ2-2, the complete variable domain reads ETGVTQSPTHLIKTRGQQVTLRCSSQSGHNTVSWYQQALGQGPQFIFQYYREEENGRGNFPPRFSGLQFPNYSSELNVNALELDDSALYLCASRLAGTGGARTGELFFGEGSRLTVL.

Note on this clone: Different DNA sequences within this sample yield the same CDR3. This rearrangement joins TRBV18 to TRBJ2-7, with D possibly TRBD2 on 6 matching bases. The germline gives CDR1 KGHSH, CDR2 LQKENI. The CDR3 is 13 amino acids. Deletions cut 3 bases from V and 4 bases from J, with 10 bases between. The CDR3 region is CASSPGTLYEQYF. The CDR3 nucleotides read TGTGCCAGCTCACCCGGGACTCTGTACGAGCAGTACTTC.

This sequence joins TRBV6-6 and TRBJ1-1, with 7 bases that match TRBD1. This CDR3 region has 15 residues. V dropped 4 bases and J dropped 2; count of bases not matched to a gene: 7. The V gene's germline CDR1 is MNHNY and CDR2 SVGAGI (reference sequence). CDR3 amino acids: CASSSVGQINTEAFF. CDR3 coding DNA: TGTGCCAGCAGTTCCGTGGGACAGATTAACACTGAAGCTTTCTTT.

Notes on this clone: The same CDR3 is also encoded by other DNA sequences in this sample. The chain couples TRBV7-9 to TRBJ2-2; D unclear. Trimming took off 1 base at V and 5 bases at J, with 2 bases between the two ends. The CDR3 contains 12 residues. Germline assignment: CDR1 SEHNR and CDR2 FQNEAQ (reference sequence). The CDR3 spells CASSLGTGELFF. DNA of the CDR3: TGTGCCAGCAGCTTAGGTACCGGGGAGCTGTTTTTT.

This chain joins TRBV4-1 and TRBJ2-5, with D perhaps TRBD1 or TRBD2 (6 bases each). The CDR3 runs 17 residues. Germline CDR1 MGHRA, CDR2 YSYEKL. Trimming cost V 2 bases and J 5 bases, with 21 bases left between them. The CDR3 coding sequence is TGCGCCAGCAGCCAAATAAAGGGGGGAATGTCGTTGGAGACCCAGTACTTC. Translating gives CASSQIKGGMSLETQYF.

CDR3 DNA sequence: TGTGCCAGCGCCGAGACAGGGATGAGCAATCAGCCCCAGCATTTT. Translating it yields CASAETGMSNQPQHF. The chain has TRBV2 and TRBJ1-5; 7 nucleotides agree with TRBD1. Germline values: CDR1 SNHLY, CDR2 FYNNEI. J was trimmed by 1 base and V by 8 bases; bases with no gene match: 8. The CDR3 sequence is 15 residues long.

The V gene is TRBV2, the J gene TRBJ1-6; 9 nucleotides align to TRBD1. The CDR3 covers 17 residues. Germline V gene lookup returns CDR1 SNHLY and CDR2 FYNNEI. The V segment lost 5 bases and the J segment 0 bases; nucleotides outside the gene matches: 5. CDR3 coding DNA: TGTGCCAGCAGTACCGGGACAGGGAGCTCCTATAATTCACCCCTCCACTTT. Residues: CASSTGTGSSYNSPLHF.

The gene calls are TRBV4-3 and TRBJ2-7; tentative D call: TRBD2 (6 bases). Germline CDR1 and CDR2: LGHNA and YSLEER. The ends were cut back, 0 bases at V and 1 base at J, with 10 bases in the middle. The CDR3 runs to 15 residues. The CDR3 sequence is CASSQEGGESYEQYF. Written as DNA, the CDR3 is TGCGCCAGCAGCCAAGAGGGGGGAGAGTCCTACGAGCAGTACTTC.

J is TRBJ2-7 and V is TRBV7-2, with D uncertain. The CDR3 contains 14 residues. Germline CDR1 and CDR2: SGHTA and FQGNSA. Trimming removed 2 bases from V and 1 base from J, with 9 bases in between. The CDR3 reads CASSLLGGSYEQYF. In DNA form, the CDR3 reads TGTGCCAGCAGCTTATTGGGTGGGTCCTACGAGCAGTACTTC.

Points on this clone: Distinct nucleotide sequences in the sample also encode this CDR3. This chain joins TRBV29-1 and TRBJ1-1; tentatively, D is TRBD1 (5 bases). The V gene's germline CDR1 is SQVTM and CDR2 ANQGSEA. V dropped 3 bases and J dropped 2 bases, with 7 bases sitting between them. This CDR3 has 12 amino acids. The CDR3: CSVETVNTEAFF. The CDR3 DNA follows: TGCAGCGTTGAGACAGTTAACACTGAAGCTTTCTTT.

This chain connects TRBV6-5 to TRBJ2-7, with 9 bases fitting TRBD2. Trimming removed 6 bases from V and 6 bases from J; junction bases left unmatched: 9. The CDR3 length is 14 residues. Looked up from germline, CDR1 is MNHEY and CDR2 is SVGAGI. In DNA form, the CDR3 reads TGTGCCAGCAGGGGGACTAGCTGGGGAGCCGAGCAGTACTTC. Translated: CASRGTSWGAEQYF.

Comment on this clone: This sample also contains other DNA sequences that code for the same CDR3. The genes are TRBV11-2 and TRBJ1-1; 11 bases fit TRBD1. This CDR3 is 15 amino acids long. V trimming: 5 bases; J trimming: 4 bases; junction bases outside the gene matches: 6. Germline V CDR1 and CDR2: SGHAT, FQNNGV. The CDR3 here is CASSPRTGGGTEAFF. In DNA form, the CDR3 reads TGTGCCAGCAGCCCCCGGACAGGGGGCGGCACTGAAGCTTTCTTT.